This TCR beta chain emerged from a study of read filtering for tumor transcriptome and immune sequencing. Study summary: Among patients, some 17 were male and more than 11 female, aged about 45 to 90 (mean around 66).

This clonotype was counted many times. Germline V gene lookup returns CDR1 LNHDA and CDR2 SQIVND (reference sequence). The CDR3 sequence is 13 residues long. V was clipped by 8 bases and J by 0 bases; unmatched bases: 3. Molecular barcoded adaptors covering alpha/delta and beta/gamma chains were used on 400 to 450 ng RNA. TCRdb re-called the reads with MiXCR, one entry per CDR3 protein. This sample has fewer than 100,000 distinct CDR3 sequences, with 9% to 15% found just once. This clonotype was sampled from a donor aged 40 or older with multiple myeloma. The chain couples TRBV19 to TRBJ2-7; 8 nucleotides match TRBD1. The sequenced sample was a population of CD138-negative cells sorted from bone marrow. The CDR3 here is CASEDRVSYEQYF. The CDR3 nucleotides read TGTGCCAGTGAGGACAGGGTCTCCTACGAGCAGTACTTC.